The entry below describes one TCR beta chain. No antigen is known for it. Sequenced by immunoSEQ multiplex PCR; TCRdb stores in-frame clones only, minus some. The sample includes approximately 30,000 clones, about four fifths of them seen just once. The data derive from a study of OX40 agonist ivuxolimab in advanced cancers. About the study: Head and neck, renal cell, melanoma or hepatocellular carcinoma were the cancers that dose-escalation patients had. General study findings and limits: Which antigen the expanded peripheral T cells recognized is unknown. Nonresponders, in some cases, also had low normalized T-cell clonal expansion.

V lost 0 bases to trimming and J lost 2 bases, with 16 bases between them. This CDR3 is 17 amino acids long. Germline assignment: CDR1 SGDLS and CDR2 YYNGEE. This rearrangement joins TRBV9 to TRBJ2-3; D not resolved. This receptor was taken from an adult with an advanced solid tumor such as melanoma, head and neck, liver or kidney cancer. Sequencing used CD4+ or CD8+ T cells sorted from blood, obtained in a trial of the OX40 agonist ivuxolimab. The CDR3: CASSVEGRALNTDTQYF. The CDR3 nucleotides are TGTGCCAGCAGCGTAGAAGGCCGCGCCCTAAACACAGATACGCAGTATTTT.